The clone carrying this TCR beta chain was counted ten times or more. Its target is unknown. The sample comes from a study of T cells after yellow fever vaccination. Study-wide context: Fractions containing few cells were prepared with SMART-Seq v4 Ultra Low Input.

The study, taken as a whole, reports: The CD4 and CD8 compartments had a small share of their clonotypes in common. The booster response re-showed most primary clones: approximately 95% CD4, approximately 90% CD8.

The study made its TCR cDNA through 5'RACE template switching. That step introduced a universal primer site along with UMIs. TCRdb re-analysed the 5' RACE reads in MiXCR, keeping a single row per CDR3 protein. The table has about 69,000 distinct CDR3 sequences, 5% to 6.5% seen once; the top ten hold under 2.5%. The CDR3 is made up of 20 amino acids. The V end was cut by 1 base, the J end by 3 bases, with 25 bases between. The chain links TRBV23-1 to TRBJ2-1, with D perhaps TRBD1 (7 bases). TRBV23-1 belongs to the ORF category, with a function that is uncertain. Sequenced here: CD4+ T cells sorted from PBMCs, sampled more than 14 days after the first yellow fever vaccination. This TCR came from a man aged 18 to 35 who received the YFV17D yellow fever vaccine. The CDR3 here is CASSQWKGADREDNYNEQFF. CDR3 nucleotides: TGCGCCAGCAGTCAATGGAAGGGAGCAGACAGGGAGGACAACTACAATGAGCAGTTCTTC.